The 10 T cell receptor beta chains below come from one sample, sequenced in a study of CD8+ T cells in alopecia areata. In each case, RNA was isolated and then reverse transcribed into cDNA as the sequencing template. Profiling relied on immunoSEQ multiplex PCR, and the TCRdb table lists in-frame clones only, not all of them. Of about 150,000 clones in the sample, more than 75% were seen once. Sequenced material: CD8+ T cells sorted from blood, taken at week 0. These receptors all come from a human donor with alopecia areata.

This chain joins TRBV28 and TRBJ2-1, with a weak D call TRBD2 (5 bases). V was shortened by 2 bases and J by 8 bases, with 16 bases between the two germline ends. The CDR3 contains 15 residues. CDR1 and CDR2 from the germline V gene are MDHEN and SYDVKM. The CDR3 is CASSLVLLGGDEQFF. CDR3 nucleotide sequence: TGTGCCAGCAGTTTAGTTTTACTAGGTGGCGATGAGCAGTTCTTC.

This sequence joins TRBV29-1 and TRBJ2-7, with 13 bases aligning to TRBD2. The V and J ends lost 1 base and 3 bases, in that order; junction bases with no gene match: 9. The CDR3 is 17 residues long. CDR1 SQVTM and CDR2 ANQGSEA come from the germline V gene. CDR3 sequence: CSVEGGPGLAGNYEQYF. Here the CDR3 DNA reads TGCAGCGTTGAAGGGGGACCGGGACTAGCGGGAAACTACGAGCAGTACTTC.

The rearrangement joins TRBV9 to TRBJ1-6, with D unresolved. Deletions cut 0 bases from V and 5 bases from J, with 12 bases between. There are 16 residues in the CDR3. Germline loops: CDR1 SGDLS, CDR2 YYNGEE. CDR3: CASSVGVIRDNSPLHF. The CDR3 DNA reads TGTGCCAGCAGCGTAGGCGTGATTCGGGATAATTCACCCCTCCACTTT.

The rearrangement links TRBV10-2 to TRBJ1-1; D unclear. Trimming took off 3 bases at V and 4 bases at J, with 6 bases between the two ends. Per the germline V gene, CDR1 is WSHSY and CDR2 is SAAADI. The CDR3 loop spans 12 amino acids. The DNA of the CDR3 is TGCGCCAGCAGTGATTGGGGCACTGAAGCTTTCTTT. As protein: CASSDWGTEAFF.

The CDR3 DNA follows: TGTGCCAGCAGCTTGGCGGACGCCACAGATACGCAGTATTTT. Its translation is CASSLADATDTQYF. This sequence joins TRBV5-4 and TRBJ2-3, with D unclear. The CDR3 runs 14 residues. Germline V lookup: CDR1 SGHNT, CDR2 YYREEE (reference sequence). The V end lost 0 bases, the J end lost 2 bases, and 7 bases lay between the germline ends.

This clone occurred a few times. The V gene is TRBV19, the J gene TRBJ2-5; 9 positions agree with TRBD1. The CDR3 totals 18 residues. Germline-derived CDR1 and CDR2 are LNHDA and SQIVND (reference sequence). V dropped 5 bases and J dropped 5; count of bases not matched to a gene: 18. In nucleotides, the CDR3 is TGTGCCAGTAGTTCCCTGGACGCGGACAGGGGACCTTTGGAGACCCAGTACTTC. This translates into CASSSLDADRGPLETQYF.

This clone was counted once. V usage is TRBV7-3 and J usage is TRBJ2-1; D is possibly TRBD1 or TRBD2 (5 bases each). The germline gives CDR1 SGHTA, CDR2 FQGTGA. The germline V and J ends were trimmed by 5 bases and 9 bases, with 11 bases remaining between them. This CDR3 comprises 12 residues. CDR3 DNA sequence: TGTGCCAGCAGCCCACTTGGGGGTGAGCAGTTCTTC. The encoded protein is CASSPLGGEQFF. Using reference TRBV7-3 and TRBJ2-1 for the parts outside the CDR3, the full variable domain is GAGVSQTPSNKVTEKGKYVELRCDPISGHTALYWYRQSLGQGPEFLIYFQGTGAADDSGLPNDRFFAVRPEGSVSTLKIQRTERGDSAVYLCASSPLGGEQFFGPGTRLTVL.

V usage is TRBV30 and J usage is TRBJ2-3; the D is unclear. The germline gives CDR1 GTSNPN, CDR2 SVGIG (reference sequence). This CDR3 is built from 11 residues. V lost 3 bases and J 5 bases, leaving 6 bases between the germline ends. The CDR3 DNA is TGTGCCTGGAGCTCCGGAGATACGCAGTATTTT. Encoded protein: CAWSSGDTQYF.

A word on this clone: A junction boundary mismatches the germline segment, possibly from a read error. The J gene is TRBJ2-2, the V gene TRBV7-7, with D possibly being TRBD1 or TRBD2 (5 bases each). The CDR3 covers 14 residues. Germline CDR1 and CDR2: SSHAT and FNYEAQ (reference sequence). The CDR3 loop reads CASSRGPQIGELFF. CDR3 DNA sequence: TGTGCTAGCAGCCGGGGACCTCAGATCGGGGAGCTGTTTTTT.

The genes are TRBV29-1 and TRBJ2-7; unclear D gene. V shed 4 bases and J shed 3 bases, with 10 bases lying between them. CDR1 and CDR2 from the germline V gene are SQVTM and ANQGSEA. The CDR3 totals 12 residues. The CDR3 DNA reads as TGCAGCGTTGGAGCGCGGAGCTACGAGCAGTACTTC. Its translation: CSVGARSYEQYF.